This passage covers 27 T cell receptor beta chains from one sample sequenced in a study of control samples from healthy donors and cancer patients. Only in-frame clones appear in the TCRdb table, and some are missing; sequencing was by immunoSEQ multiplex PCR. The data contain about 160,000 clones, roughly 94% of them seen just once; the ten biggest clones take up 14%. The specimen sequenced was PBMCs. These receptors all come from a man in his sixties with colorectal cancer.

This clone was counted a few times. The V call is TRBV19, the J call TRBJ1-5; maybe TRBD1 (6 bases). The CDR3 totals 18 residues. Trimming cost V 0 bases and J 4 bases, with 19 bases left between them. The germline gives CDR1 LNHDA, CDR2 SQIVND (reference sequence). CDR3 residues: CASSIEGAGVGGNQPQHF. DNA of the CDR3: TGTGCCAGTAGTATAGAGGGGGCAGGGGTAGGTGGAAATCAGCCCCAGCATTTT. The full variable domain, with the rest looked up from reference TRBV19 and TRBJ1-5, is DGGITQSPKYLFRKEGQNVTLSCEQNLNHDAMYWYRQDPGQGLRLIYYSQIVNDFQKGDIAEGYSVSREKKESFPLTVTSAQKNPTAFYLCASSIEGAGVGGNQPQHFGDGTRLSIL.

The V and J genes are TRBV2 and TRBJ1-4; D gene ambiguous. Germline values: CDR1 SNHLY, CDR2 FYNNEI. This CDR3 region has 13 residues. V dropped 7 bases and J dropped 3 bases, with 9 bases sitting between them. The CDR3 nucleotides read TGTGCCAGCACGCGCAGCCCTAATGAAAAACTGTTTTTT. The encoded protein is CASTRSPNEKLFF.

The chain employs TRBV11-2 and TRBJ2-7, with TRBD2 identical over 7 bases. The CDR3 runs 15 residues. The V gene's germline CDR1 is SGHAT and CDR2 FQNNGV. V was pared by 1 base and J by 3 bases, with 6 bases of the junction left unmatched. The CDR3 bases are TGTGCCAGCAGCTTAGCGGCGGGAGAGATCTACGAGCAGTACTTC. It encodes CASSLAAGEIYEQYF.

The genes are TRBV3-1 (or the pseudogene TRBV3-2) and TRBJ2-3; TRBD2 might be the D (6 bases). Looked up from germline, CDR1 is LGHDT and CDR2 is YNNKEL (reference sequence). Trimming removed 1 base at V and 4 bases at J, with 12 bases between. The CDR3 spans 15 residues. This CDR3 is CASSQGGSGADTQYF. As DNA, the CDR3 is TGTGCCAGCAGCCAAGGGGGTTCGGGAGCAGATACGCAGTATTTT.

The V and J genes are TRBV9 and TRBJ1-3; no clear D. Trimming took off 0 bases at V and 3 bases at J, with 13 bases between the two ends. The CDR3 runs to 16 residues. Germline V lookup: CDR1 SGDLS, CDR2 YYNGEE. The DNA for the CDR3 is TGTGCCAGCAGCGTAGGAGGTACGCCGCATGGAAACACCATATATTTT. This translates into CASSVGGTPHGNTIYF.

The chain has TRBV30 and TRBJ1-1; D is uncertain. This CDR3 has 12 amino acids. Germline assignment: CDR1 GTSNPN and CDR2 SVGIG (reference sequence). The germline V and J ends were trimmed by 0 bases and 2 bases, with 4 bases remaining between them. The CDR3 DNA reads TGTGCCTGGAGTGTTTTAAACACTGAAGCTTTCTTT. Translated, it gives CAWSVLNTEAFF.

The rearrangement links TRBV14 to TRBJ1-6; 10 bases are a match to TRBD1. The J segment lost 7 bases and the V segment lost 3 bases, leaving 9 bases of the junction unmatched. CDR1 SGHDN and CDR2 FVKESK come from the germline V gene. The CDR3 has 17 amino acids. This CDR3 reads CASSHDRGPLMNSPLHF. CDR3 nucleotides: TGTGCCAGCAGCCACGACAGGGGGCCCTTAATGAATTCACCCCTCCACTTT. The full variable domain, rest sourced from reference TRBV14 and TRBJ1-6, is EAGVTQFPSHSVIEKGQTVTLRCDPISGHDNLYWYRRVMGKEIKFLLHFVKESKQDESGMPNNRFLAERTGGTYSTLKVQPAELEDSGVYFCASSHDRGPLMNSPLHFGNGTRLTVT.

The V and J genes are TRBV18 and TRBJ2-5; TRBD1 might be the D (5 bases). V lost 0 bases, J lost 4 bases, and 9 bases lay in between. CDR1 and CDR2 (germline): KGHSH, LQKENI. The CDR3 is 14 amino acids. CDR3 amino acids: CASSPPSGPETQYF. CDR3 DNA: TGTGCCAGCTCACCACCTTCAGGGCCAGAGACCCAGTACTTC.

This clone was picked up one time. V gene TRBV5-4 combines with J gene TRBJ2-7; TRBD1 matches 8 bases. Germline V gene data show CDR1 as SGHNT and CDR2 as YYREEE (reference sequence). Unmatched junction bases numbered 6, after V lost 5 bases and J lost 2 bases. The CDR3 spans 14 residues. The CDR3 spells CASRAGQVPYEQYF. The DNA of the CDR3 is TGTGCCAGCAGGGCGGGACAGGTGCCCTACGAGCAGTACTTC.

This clone came up once. This chain connects TRBV7-6 to TRBJ2-6, with 9 bases that match TRBD2. CDR1 and CDR2 from the germline V gene are SGHVS and FNYEAQ. Trimming removed 1 base from V and 0 bases from J; junction bases left unmatched: 7. This CDR3 spans 19 amino acids. CDR3 sequence: CASSLGSAGGGSGANVLTF. CDR3 coding DNA: TGTGCCAGCAGCTTAGGATCGGCGGGAGGGGGCTCTGGGGCCAACGTCCTGACTTTC.

This sequence joins TRBV7-9 and TRBJ2-5; D ambiguous. V lost 1 base to trimming and J lost 6 bases, with 12 bases between them. Germline V gene data show CDR1 as SEHNR and CDR2 as FQNEAQ (reference sequence). This CDR3 is 14 amino acids long. CDR3 region: CASSLGLQAKTQYF. CDR3 DNA: TGTGCCAGCAGCTTAGGACTTCAGGCGAAGACCCAGTACTTC. The full variable domain, completed using reference TRBV7-9 and TRBJ2-5, is DTGVSQNPRHKITKRGQNVTFRCDPISEHNRLYWYRQTLGQGPEFLTYFQNEAQLEKSRLLSDRFSAERPKGSFSTLEIQRTEQGDSAMYLCASSLGLQAKTQYFGPGTRLLVL.

This chain uses TRBV28 with TRBJ1-2; the D is unclear. Deletions cut 6 bases from V and 8 bases from J, with 19 bases between. Germline loops: CDR1 MDHEN, CDR2 SYDVKM. The CDR3 spans 14 residues. In nucleotides, the CDR3 is TGTGCCAGCAGGGCCCCCTCGTCGGATAGGGGCTACACCTTC. Translating gives CASRAPSSDRGYTF.

The V call is TRBV7-2, the J call TRBJ2-5; D perhaps matches TRBD1 (6 bases). The CDR3 is made up of 15 amino acids. Germline V CDR1 and CDR2: SGHTA, FQGNSA. Trimming took off 5 bases at V and 5 bases at J, with 18 bases between the two ends. The CDR3 sequence: CASSLRGYSGETQYF. CDR3 sequence (DNA): TGTGCCAGCAGCCTAAGGGGGTACTCGGGGGAGACCCAGTACTTC.

The chain combines TRBV28 with TRBJ1-5, with D unresolved. Germline assignment: CDR1 MDHEN and CDR2 SYDVKM. The V end lost 6 bases, the J end lost 2 bases, and 14 bases lay between the germline ends. The CDR3 length is 15 residues. CDR3 in DNA: TGTGCCAGCAGCTGGCCCCAGTTTGGCAATCAGCCCCAGCATTTT. Protein: CASSWPQFGNQPQHF.

The rearrangement links TRBV21-1 to TRBJ2-7; TRBD1 is taken as the D call from the table, unchecked against the DNA. TRBV21-1 is classified as a pseudogene. The CDR3 has 18 residues. The chain's CDR3 is CASRRRDSDFLRSYEQYF. CDR3 DNA sequence: TGTGCCAGCAGACGCCGGGACAGTGACTTCCTTCGCTCCTACGAGCAGTACTTC.

This rearrangement joins TRBV3-1 (or the pseudogene TRBV3-2) to TRBJ2-3, with D possibly matching TRBD2 (7 bases). The CDR3 is made up of 16 amino acids. Trimming took 4 bases from V and 6 from J, leaving 20 bases between them. Germline V gene data show CDR1 as LGHDT and CDR2 as YNNKEL (reference sequence). The CDR3 here is CASSPPRAGAGDTQYF. CDR3 DNA: TGTGCCAGCAGCCCGCCAAGGGCGGGGGCTGGGGATACGCAGTATTTT.

The V and J genes are TRBV5-4 and TRBJ2-3, with 9 positions matching TRBD2. In germline, CDR1 is SGHNT, CDR2 YYREEE (reference sequence). Germline trimming cut 0 bases from V and 4 bases from J; bases unmatched to any gene: 6. The CDR3 has 16 residues. CDR3 DNA: TGTGCCAGCAGCTTGGCGGCGGGGGGGCCGCCAGATACGCAGTATTTT. Its protein is CASSLAAGGPPDTQYF.

This rearrangement joins TRBV23-1 to TRBJ2-7, with TRBD1 matching over 10 bases. TRBV23-1 is an open reading frame whose function is uncertain. This CDR3 contains 14 residues. V lost 8 bases, J lost 1 base, and 5 bases stayed unmatched. CDR3 residues: CASGRDRGSYEQYF. CDR3 sequence (DNA): TGCGCCAGCGGCCGGGACAGGGGTTCCTACGAGCAGTACTTC.

The rearrangement links TRBV28 to TRBJ1-2, with D uncertain. Germline V CDR1 and CDR2: MDHEN, SYDVKM. The length of the CDR3 is 16 residues. V was trimmed by 8 bases and J by 5 bases, leaving 24 bases between them. CDR3 amino acids: CASSRGGPQASYGYTF. The CDR3 nucleotides read TGTGCCAGCTCCCGTGGCGGGCCCCAAGCCTCATATGGCTACACCTTC.

The chain is built from TRBV29-1 and TRBJ2-5; D gene unclear. The germline CDR1 and CDR2 sequences are SQVTM and ANQGSEA. CDR3 length: 12 residues. The ends were cut back, 1 base at V and 2 bases at J, with 5 bases in the middle. Written as DNA, the CDR3 is TGCAGCGTTGAAGCCAGACAAGAGACCCAGTACTTC. This encodes CSVEARQETQYF.

V usage is TRBV5-1 and J usage is TRBJ1-6, with a possible D match to TRBD1 (6 bases). The V end lost 0 bases, the J end lost 5 bases, and 12 bases lay between the germline ends. The CDR3 runs to 16 residues. Looked up from germline, CDR1 is SGHRS and CDR2 is YFSETQ. CDR3 in amino acids: CASSLALGQDNSPLHF. The CDR3 region has the DNA TGCGCCAGCAGCTTGGCCTTGGGACAAGATAATTCACCCCTCCACTTT.

This sequence joins TRBV4-3 and TRBJ1-1; D is perhaps TRBD1 (6 bases). V was shortened by 1 base and J by 4 bases, with 10 bases between the two germline ends. From germline, CDR1 is LGHNA and CDR2 YSLEER. This CDR3 is 14 amino acids long. CDR3: CASSQVGGGTEAFF. CDR3 DNA: TGCGCCAGCAGCCAAGTTGGAGGGGGCACTGAAGCTTTCTTT.

The rearrangement links TRBV6-5 to TRBJ2-3; 11 nucleotides line up with TRBD1. The J segment lost 5 bases and the V segment lost 8 bases, leaving 9 bases of the junction unmatched. The CDR3 is 15 residues long. The germline gives CDR1 MNHEY, CDR2 SVGAGI. The CDR3 is CASALGQGVGDTQYF. The CDR3 nucleotides are TGTGCCAGCGCATTGGGACAGGGGGTTGGAGATACGCAGTATTTT.

Comments on this clone: Within the sample, other DNA sequences also encode this same CDR3. The chain links TRBV6-5 to TRBJ1-1; 7 bases align to TRBD1. This CDR3 comprises 15 residues. The germline V gene encodes CDR1 MNHEY and CDR2 SVGAGI. Trimming took 0 bases from V and 0 from J; bases not matched to a gene: 1. The CDR3 DNA is TGTGCCAGCAGTTACTCGGGGACAGTGAACACTGAAGCTTTCTTT. It codes for CASSYSGTVNTEAFF.

The CDR3 loop is CASSYSAGQGYEQYF. CDR3 nucleotide sequence: TGTGCCAGCAGTTACTCGGCGGGACAGGGGTACGAGCAGTACTTC. V usage is TRBV6-5 and J usage is TRBJ2-7; TRBD1 agrees at 10 bases. V shed 0 bases and J 4 bases; nucleotides not matched to a gene: 3. This CDR3 is built from 15 residues. Germline V lookup: CDR1 MNHEY, CDR2 SVGAGI.

V gene TRBV13 combines with J gene TRBJ2-3; weak D call: TRBD1 (5 bases). Trimming left V 5 bases short and J 6 bases short, with 12 bases between. This CDR3 spans 13 amino acids. Germline CDR1 reads PRHDT; CDR2 reads FYEKMQ (reference sequence). CDR3 protein: CASSLTAVDTQYF. The DNA of the CDR3 is TGTGCCAGCAGCCTGACAGCAGTTGATACGCAGTATTTT. Looking up the rest from reference TRBV13 and TRBJ2-3 gives the full variable domain: AAGVIQSPRHLIKEKRETATLKCYPIPRHDTVYWYQQGPGQDPQFLISFYEKMQSDKGSIPDRFSAQQFSDYHSELNMSSLELGDSALYFCASSLTAVDTQYFGPGTRLTVL.

The chain combines TRBV6-5 with TRBJ2-7; 7 nucleotides line up with TRBD1. The V gene's germline CDR1 is MNHEY and CDR2 SVGAGI. This CDR3 has 14 residues. The trim removed 3 bases at V and 4 bases at J, leaving 6 bases unmatched. The CDR3 bases are TGTGCCAGCAGTTATGGTCAGGGGGAATACGAGCAGTACTTC. This gives the protein CASSYGQGEYEQYF.